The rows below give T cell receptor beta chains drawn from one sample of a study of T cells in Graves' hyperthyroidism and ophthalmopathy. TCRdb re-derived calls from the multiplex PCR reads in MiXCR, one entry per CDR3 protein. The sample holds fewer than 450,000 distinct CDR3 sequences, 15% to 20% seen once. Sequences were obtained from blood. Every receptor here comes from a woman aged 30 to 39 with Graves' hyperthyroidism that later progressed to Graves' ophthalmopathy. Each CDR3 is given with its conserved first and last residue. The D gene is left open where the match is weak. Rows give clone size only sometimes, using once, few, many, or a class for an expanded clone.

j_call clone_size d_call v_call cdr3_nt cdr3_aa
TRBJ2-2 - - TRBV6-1 TGTGCCAGCCGGGATGAGGCCAGCTACACCGGGGAGCTGTTTTTT CASRDEASYTGELFF
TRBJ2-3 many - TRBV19 TGTGCCAGTAGTATCCCATTAGGACTCAGCACAGATACGCAGTATTTT CASSIPLGLSTDTQYF
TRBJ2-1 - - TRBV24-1 TGTGCCACCAGTGATTTCTGGGATGAGCAGTTCTTC CATSDFWDEQFF
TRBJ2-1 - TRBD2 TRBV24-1 TGTGCCACCAGTGATTTGTACTCCCCCGGGACTAGCGGAGCCAATGAGCAGTTCTTC CATSDLYSPGTSGANEQFF
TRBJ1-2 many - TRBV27 TGTGCCAGCAGTTCGGGGGTGAACTATGGCTACACCTTC CASSSGVNYGYTF
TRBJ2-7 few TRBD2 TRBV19 TGTGCCAGTAGTATAGGGACTAGCGGATACGAGCAGTACTTC CASSIGTSGYEQYF
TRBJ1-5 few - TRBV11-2 TGTGCCAGCAGCCCAGGCACAGGGAGCAATCAGCCCCAGCATTTT CASSPGTGSNQPQHF
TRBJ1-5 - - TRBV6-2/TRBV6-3 TGTGCCAGCAGTTACAGGGTTTATAGTCAGCCCCAGCATTTT CASSYRVYSQPQHF
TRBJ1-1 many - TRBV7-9 TGTGCCAGCAGCTCGGGACTCATGAACACTGAAGCTTTCTTT CASSSGLMNTEAFF
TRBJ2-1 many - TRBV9 TGTGCCAGCAGCGTAGGCAAGGGAGGAGACAATGAGCAGTTCTTC CASSVGKGGDNEQFF